This entry lists 5 T cell receptor beta chains sequenced from one sample in a study of T cell responses to AZD1222 COVID-19 vaccine. Libraries were prepared by immunoSEQ multiplex PCR; TCRdb keeps only in-frame clonotypes and omits some of them. The data show 72,000 or so clones, roughly nine tenths seen once. Sequences were derived from peripheral blood, sampled 28 days after the second AZD1222 dose. The receptor set was obtained from an adult who received the AZD1222 COVID-19 vaccine.

The chain recombines TRBV6-1 with TRBJ2-5; 10 bases align to TRBD2. Germline V gene lookup returns CDR1 MNHNS and CDR2 SASEGT. This CDR3 has 18 amino acids. V shed 4 bases, J shed 5 bases, and the junction held 16 bases outside the gene matches. The CDR3 sequence is CASSARRRASGRGETQYF. The CDR3 DNA is TGTGCCAGCAGTGCTCGTCGGAGGGCTAGCGGGAGAGGGGAGACCCAGTACTTC.

This chain joins TRBV6-5 and TRBJ1-5; D is ambiguous. With 2 bases removed from V and 4 bases from J, the gap between germline ends came to 6 bases. Germline V gene lookup returns CDR1 MNHEY and CDR2 SVGAGI. The CDR3 contains 13 residues. CDR3 residues: CASSYGENQPQHF. The CDR3, as DNA: TGTGCCAGCAGTTACGGAGAAAATCAGCCCCAGCATTTT.

The genes are TRBV4-1 and TRBJ2-2; D unclear. CDR3 length equals 14 residues. V was shortened by 3 bases and J by 5 bases, with 10 bases between the two germline ends. Germline V gene lookup returns CDR1 MGHRA and CDR2 YSYEKL. This CDR3 is CASSHPLGTGELFF. The CDR3 coding sequence is TGCGCCAGCAGCCATCCCCTTGGGACCGGGGAGCTGTTTTTT.

The V call is TRBV7-2, the J call TRBJ1-2, with no clear D. This CDR3 contains 13 residues. CDR1 and CDR2 (germline): SGHTA, FQGNSA. Trimming took 2 bases from V and 2 from J, leaving 6 bases between them. The CDR3 reads CASSLWQNYGYTF. CDR3 nucleotides: TGTGCCAGCAGCTTATGGCAGAACTATGGCTACACCTTC.

The chain is built from TRBV21-1 and TRBJ1-2; TRBD1, the D gene given by the table, was not confirmed from the DNA. TRBV21-1 represents a pseudogene. CDR3 size: 13 residues. The CDR3 nucleotides read TGTGCCAGCAGAGACAGGCCGAACTATGGCTACACCTTC. It encodes CASRDRPNYGYTF.